The 26 T cell receptor beta chains given below trace back to one sample, sequenced in a study of identical twins. TCRdb reanalysed the 5' RACE reads using MiXCR and keeps one entry per CDR3 protein. Among approximately 490,000 distinct CDR3 sequences listed, approximately 20% were seen once. Another study also made use of these data, one on yellow fever vaccine responses in identical twins.

Sample: CD4+ T cells sorted from blood. Source of these receptors: a woman aged 18-29 years in good health.

This chain links TRBV5-1 with TRBJ2-5; 9 positions agree with TRBD2. The CDR3 contains 16 residues. V shed 1 base and J 4 bases; nucleotides not matched to a gene: 8. Germline V lookup: CDR1 SGHRS, CDR2 YFSETQ. The CDR3 loop is CASSLSEISGGETQYF. The CDR3 DNA reads as TGCGCCAGCAGCTTGTCCGAGATTAGCGGGGGAGAGACCCAGTACTTC.

The genes are TRBV5-6 and TRBJ2-2; 9 bases are shared with TRBD2. The germline V gene encodes CDR1 SGHDT and CDR2 YYEEEE. There are 16 residues in the CDR3. The ends lost 3 bases at V and 3 bases at J; junction bases unmatched: 6. The CDR3 DNA reads as TGTGCCAGCAGCTCTGGACTAGCGAGGGACACCGGGGAGCTGTTTTTT. Translating gives CASSSGLARDTGELFF.

This clonotype was observed a few times. This chain uses TRBV20-1 with TRBJ1-4, with TRBD1 identical over 9 bases. In germline, CDR1 is DFQATT, CDR2 SNEGSKA (reference sequence). The CDR3 is 13 residues long. The trim removed 6 bases at V and 8 bases at J, leaving 7 bases unmatched. The CDR3 reads CSAPGTGHEKLFF. The CDR3 DNA sequence: TGCAGTGCGCCCGGGACAGGGCACGAAAAACTGTTTTTT.

This clonotype was observed many times. V gene TRBV25-1 combines with J gene TRBJ2-2, with D perhaps assigned TRBD1 or TRBD2 (5 bases each). The V end was cut by 6 bases, the J end by 5 bases, with 13 bases between. This CDR3 spans 14 amino acids. CDR1 is MGHDK, CDR2 SYGVNS, per germline. DNA for the CDR3: TGTGCCAGCAGACTAGGGGCCAAGACCGGGGAGCTGTTTTTT. Translated, it gives CASRLGAKTGELFF.

This clonotype has more than one count but fewer than ten. The V gene is TRBV15, the J gene TRBJ2-3; D gene uncertain. The CDR3 consists of 11 residues. CDR1 is LNHNV, CDR2 YYDKDF, per germline (reference sequence). The V end lost 3 bases, the J end lost 10 bases, and 8 bases lay between the germline ends. The CDR3 region is CATSSFVAQYF. DNA of the CDR3: TGTGCCACCAGCAGTTTCGTTGCGCAGTATTTT.

The chain combines TRBV5-6 with TRBJ2-4; TRBD2 matches at 13 bases. Germline CDR1 is SGHDT and CDR2 is YYEEEE. V was pared by 0 bases and J by 6 bases, with 3 bases of the junction left unmatched. The CDR3 has 16 amino acids. The CDR3 loop reads CASSLVLAGGANIQYF. The CDR3 region has the DNA TGTGCCAGCAGCTTGGTACTAGCGGGGGGGGCAAACATTCAGTACTTC.

This clonotype occurred a few times. J is TRBJ2-1 and V is TRBV5-1; no definite D call. The CDR3 totals 13 residues. V lost 4 bases to trimming and J lost 10 bases, with 15 bases between them. Germline V gene data show CDR1 as SGHRS and CDR2 as YFSETQ. CDR3 amino acids: CASSRPPISEQFF. The DNA for the CDR3 is TGCGCCAGCAGCCGACCCCCGATTAGCGAGCAGTTCTTC.

A few counts support this clonotype. This rearrangement joins TRBV9 to TRBJ2-1; 10 bases map to TRBD2. With V trimmed by 4 bases and J by 3 bases, 10 bases remained unmatched. The CDR3 is made up of 17 amino acids. Germline values: CDR1 SGDLS, CDR2 YYNGEE. The CDR3 bases are TGTGCCAGCAGCCGCCTGGGGCTAGCGGGAGTCTACAATGAGCAGTTCTTC. This translates into CASSRLGLAGVYNEQFF.

This chain links TRBV24-1 with TRBJ2-1, with 11 positions matching TRBD1. The V gene's germline CDR1 is KGHDR and CDR2 SFDVKD. Trimming removed 4 bases from V and 8 bases from J; junction bases left unmatched: 6. The CDR3 has 15 residues. The CDR3 reads CATSDTGTGGYEQFF. Written as DNA, the CDR3 is TGTGCCACCAGTGACACCGGGACAGGGGGTTATGAGCAGTTCTTC.

Only a few counts were recorded for this clonotype. The gene calls are TRBV5-1 and TRBJ1-2; a possible D gene is TRBD1 (6 bases). Between the trimmed V and J ends, which lost 5 bases and 7 bases, there was a span of 18 bases. The CDR3 extends over 14 amino acids. CDR1 is SGHRS, CDR2 YFSETQ, per germline. CDR3 amino acids: CASSFDRLGAGYTF. The CDR3 DNA reads TGCGCCAGCAGTTTTGACAGGTTGGGTGCTGGCTACACCTTC. Filled out from reference TRBV5-1 and TRBJ1-2, the complete variable domain reads KAGVTQTPRYLIKTRGQQVTLSCSPISGHRSVSWYQQTPGQGLQFLFEYFSETQRNKGNFPGRFSGRQFSNSRSEMNVSTLELGDSALYLCASSFDRLGAGYTFGSGTRLTVV.

This clonotype came up a few times. The chain uses TRBV20-1 and TRBJ1-1; tentatively, D is TRBD1 (6 bases). V dropped 3 bases and J dropped 2 bases, with 13 bases sitting between them. This CDR3 spans 14 amino acids. Germline CDR1 is DFQATT and CDR2 is SNEGSKA (reference sequence). CDR3 region: CSASPGAYNTEAFF. CDR3 in DNA: TGCAGTGCTAGCCCAGGGGCGTATAACACTGAAGCTTTCTTT.

This clonotype has more than one count but fewer than ten. The V call is TRBV5-6, the J call TRBJ1-6; the D is unclear. V lost 5 bases and J lost 6, with 15 bases in between. There are 15 residues in the CDR3. Germline loops: CDR1 SGHDT, CDR2 YYEEEE. The DNA of the CDR3 is TGTGCCAGCAGGCCGTCTAAGGTGGTTAATTCACCCCTCCACTTT. Amino acid sequence: CASRPSKVVNSPLHF.

The V call is TRBV28, the J call TRBJ2-1; 9 positions match TRBD2. V shed 5 bases, J shed 1 base, and the junction held 9 bases outside the gene matches. The CDR3 covers 17 residues. CDR1 is MDHEN, CDR2 SYDVKM, per germline. The CDR3 reads CASSTLAGGSSYNEQFF. The CDR3 DNA reads as TGTGCCAGCAGTACCTTGGCGGGAGGGTCGTCCTACAATGAGCAGTTCTTC.

The chain uses TRBV3-1 and TRBJ1-5, with D possibly TRBD1 on 5 matching bases. The CDR3 totals 13 residues. V shed 5 bases and J shed 5 bases, with 10 bases lying between them. The germline V gene encodes CDR1 LGHDT and CDR2 YNNKEL (reference sequence). Here the CDR3 reads CASSKGADQPQHF. The CDR3 DNA sequence: TGTGCCAGCAGCAAAGGGGCCGATCAGCCCCAGCATTTT.

This clonotype occurred a few times. The chain is built from TRBV10-3 and TRBJ2-3; D is unclear. Germline assignment: CDR1 ENHRY and CDR2 SYGVKD. CDR3 length: 14 amino acids. The V and J ends lost 0 bases and 6 bases respectively, with 10 bases between them. CDR3 residues: CAISESKGRDTQYF. The CDR3, as DNA: TGTGCCATCAGTGAGTCGAAGGGCCGTGATACGCAGTATTTT.

This clonotype was detected only a few times. This rearrangement joins TRBV2 to TRBJ2-1, with 11 bases matching TRBD2. This CDR3 is built from 16 residues. The junction had 8 bases not matched to a gene; V was cut back by 3 bases and J by 7 bases. CDR1 SNHLY and CDR2 FYNNEI come from the germline V gene. This CDR3 is CASSEILAGGSNEQFF. In DNA, the CDR3 is TGTGCCAGCAGTGAGATCCTAGCGGGAGGTTCTAATGAGCAGTTCTTC.

The sample holds a few counts of this clonotype. The genes are TRBV4-1 and TRBJ1-6, with a possible D match to TRBD1 (5 bases). Germline V gene lookup returns CDR1 MGHRA and CDR2 YSYEKL. The CDR3 is 15 amino acids. The ends were cut back, 0 bases at V and 7 bases at J, with 10 bases in the middle. This chain's CDR3 is CASSQEETVNSPLHF. CDR3 in DNA: TGCGCCAGCAGCCAAGAAGAGACAGTGAATTCACCCCTCCACTTT.

This clonotype has a handful of counts. This chain joins TRBV27 and TRBJ2-7; 9 bases are a match to TRBD2. In germline, CDR1 is MNHEY, CDR2 SMNVEV (reference sequence). CDR3 size: 16 residues. Losses at the gene ends were 5 bases for V and 0 bases for J; bases not matched to a gene: 8. The CDR3 nucleotides are TGTGCCAGCAGTCCCACCTCACTAGCGGGCTCCTACGAGCAGTACTTC. Translated: CASSPTSLAGSYEQYF.

The gene calls are TRBV4-2 and TRBJ2-1; TRBD2 matches at 16 bases. J lost 4 bases, V lost 4 bases, and 7 bases had no gene match. Germline values: CDR1 LGHNA, CDR2 YNFKEQ. The CDR3 length is 18 residues. The CDR3 DNA follows: TGTGCCAGCAGCCCCGGGACTAGCGGGAGGGCCGGGTACAATGAGCAGTTCTTC. Amino acids: CASSPGTSGRAGYNEQFF.

This clonotype has ten or more counts. The rearrangement links TRBV20-1 to TRBJ2-7; TRBD2 agrees at 7 bases. Germline V gene sequence: CDR1 DFQATT, CDR2 SNEGSKA (reference sequence). J gave up 0 bases and V 4 bases, and 9 bases lay outside the gene matches. CDR3 length equals 15 residues. In DNA form, the CDR3 reads TGCAGTGCTAACCCTCGGGACTATCTCTCCTACGAGCAGTACTTC. Protein: CSANPRDYLSYEQYF.

V gene TRBV28 combines with J gene TRBJ2-2, with D uncertain. The CDR3 is 13 amino acids. Trimming removed 10 bases at V and 7 bases at J, with 16 bases between. CDR1 is MDHEN and CDR2 is SYDVKM in the germline V gene. CDR3 loop: CATLIPRVGELFF. In DNA form, the CDR3 reads TGTGCCACCCTAATCCCCCGTGTCGGGGAGCTGTTTTTT. Full variable domain (outside the CDR3, taken from reference TRBV28 and TRBJ2-2): DVKVTQSSRYLVKRTGEKVFLECVQDMDHENMFWYRQDPGLGLRLIYFSYDVKMKEKGDIPEGYSVSREKKERFSLILESASTNQTSMYLCATLIPRVGELFFGEGSRLTVL.

The chain combines TRBV7-9 with TRBJ2-3, with 8 bases that match TRBD1. The CDR3 is made up of 15 amino acids. Losses at the gene ends were 2 bases for V and 1 base for J; bases not matched to a gene: 2. Per the germline V gene, CDR1 is SEHNR and CDR2 is FQNEAQ (reference sequence). This CDR3 reads CASSLTGGGTDTQYF. The CDR3, as DNA: TGTGCCAGCAGCTTAACAGGGGGTGGCACAGATACGCAGTATTTT.

The chain employs TRBV12-3 or TRBV12-4 and TRBJ1-2; D remains unclear. Trimming removed 3 bases from V and 2 bases from J, with 19 bases in between. This CDR3 contains 17 residues. The CDR3 spells CASSFFVAGPTNYGYTF. In DNA, the CDR3 is TGTGCCAGCAGTTTTTTTGTGGCGGGCCCCACAAACTATGGCTACACCTTC.

The chain uses TRBV14 and TRBJ2-1; 15 bases agree with TRBD2. J lost 6 bases, V lost 5 bases, and 11 bases had no gene match. Per the germline V gene, CDR1 is SGHDN and CDR2 is FVKESK. There are 18 residues in the CDR3. The CDR3 protein is CASSIWTSGGAGGNEQFF. The CDR3 nucleotides are TGTGCCAGCAGCATTTGGACTAGCGGGGGGGCCGGGGGCAATGAGCAGTTCTTC.

This clonotype was recorded many times. The chain couples TRBV10-3 to TRBJ2-3; D unclear. The CDR3 runs to 14 residues. Germline V lookup: CDR1 ENHRY, CDR2 SYGVKD. V lost 2 bases to trimming and J lost 1 base, with 7 bases between them. CDR3 in DNA: TGTGCCATCAGTGAGGACCGAGGCACAGATACGCAGTATTTT. It specifies CAISEDRGTDTQYF.

The table lists this clonotype with a few counts. The V gene is TRBV27, the J gene TRBJ2-1; no clear D. Germline V gene lookup returns CDR1 MNHEY and CDR2 SMNVEV (reference sequence). The CDR3 sequence is 15 residues long. V was cut by 5 bases and J by 0 bases, with 11 bases left in between. This CDR3 is CASSIRPSSYNEQFF. DNA of the CDR3: TGTGCCAGCAGTATCCGACCGAGCTCCTACAATGAGCAGTTCTTC.